The clone carrying this T cell receptor beta chain was picked up a small number of times. Its antigen remains unidentified. Collection of roughly 9.8 milliliters of peripheral blood was performed for each donor. A minimum of 7 million PBMCs was isolated per sample. The data originate from a study of blood T cells in healthy people across ages. Whole-study results and caveats: The long-lived group displayed more naive CD4+ cells, plus higher diversity, than the aged donors did. Age brought a roughly linear fall in TCR beta diversity measured per million T cells.

CDR3 length: 13 residues. Germline-derived CDR1 and CDR2 are SNHLY and FYNNEI. The V and J ends lost 9 bases and 2 bases, in that order; junction bases with no gene match: 5. Alongside a J-beta primer mix, a sample-barcoded 5' primer served in a second PCR lasting roughly 7 to 11 cycles. TCRdb re-called the 5' RACE reads with MiXCR, one entry per CDR3 protein. The sample lists about 640,000 distinct CDR3 sequences, about 30% occurring once. The sample consisted of blood. The TCR originated in a woman older than 75 in good health. V gene TRBV2 combines with J gene TRBJ1-1; 8 bases align to TRBD1. The CDR3 loop is CASSTGANTEAFF. The CDR3 bases are TGTGCCAGTTCGACAGGGGCCAACACTGAAGCTTTCTTT.